The 8 T cell receptor beta chains reported below all come from one sample, sequenced in a study of cytomegalovirus exposure and HLA in healthy donors. The PCR used 60 Vbeta and 13 Jbeta primers. Using immunoSEQ multiplex PCR, the repertoire was profiled, and TCRdb retains in-frame clones only, with some absent. The data contain approximately 220,000 clones, about 80% of them singletons. The sample consisted of PBMCs. The receptors come from a girl between 5 and 17 years old in good health and CMV-seronegative.

The CDR3 reads CASSLGTGIYGYTF. In DNA, the CDR3 is TGTGCCAGCAGTTTAGGGACAGGGATCTATGGCTACACCTTC. This chain links TRBV28 with TRBJ1-2, with TRBD1 matching over 9 bases. V was clipped by 2 bases and J by 4 bases; unmatched bases: 2. The CDR3 spans 14 residues. Germline loops: CDR1 MDHEN, CDR2 SYDVKM.

This clone is a singleton in its sample. The chain carries TRBV5-4 and TRBJ2-5, with 10 bases lining up with TRBD2. CDR3 size: 13 residues. V lost 3 bases, J lost 13 bases, and 9 bases stayed unmatched. Germline CDR1 SGHNT, CDR2 YYREEE (reference sequence). CDR3 loop: CASSSGLAESRYF. The CDR3 bases are TGTGCCAGCAGCTCCGGACTAGCGGAGTCTAGGTACTTC.

Of note for this clone: Here the CDR3 omits its conserved ending phenylalanine or tryptophan, so a read error is the likely source. The chain recombines TRBV2 with TRBJ1-1; 8 bases agree with TRBD1. The J segment lost 7 bases and the V segment lost 4 bases, leaving 8 bases of the junction unmatched. Looked up from germline, CDR1 is SNHLY and CDR2 is FYNNEI. The CDR3 consists of 14 residues. The CDR3 spells CASSVTGGNGEAFL. The CDR3 bases are TGTGCCAGCAGTGTAACAGGGGGGAACGGTGAAGCTTTCCTT.

The V and J genes are TRBV5-1 and TRBJ2-7, with TRBD2 matching 10 bases. CDR3 size: 16 residues. Germline V gene lookup returns CDR1 SGHRS and CDR2 YFSETQ. Trimming at V came to 2 bases and at J to 5 bases, leaving 10 bases not matched to a gene. CDR3 region: CASSLSSGRTRHEQYF. CDR3 in DNA: TGCGCCAGCAGCTTATCTAGCGGGAGAACTCGCCACGAGCAGTACTTC.

The gene calls are TRBV6-6 and TRBJ1-2, with D perhaps TRBD1 (5 bases). Germline V lookup: CDR1 MNHNY, CDR2 SVGAGI (reference sequence). The CDR3 is 11 residues long. V was trimmed by 10 bases and J by 8 bases, leaving 14 bases between them. The CDR3 DNA is TGTGCCACCTTTGGGGGGGAAGGCTACACCTTC. Translating it yields CATFGGEGYTF.

This clone was found many times. V and J are TRBV19 and TRBJ1-2, with D uncertain. This CDR3 comprises 12 residues. Germline V CDR1 and CDR2: LNHDA, SQIVND (reference sequence). The V and J ends lost 2 bases and 3 bases respectively, with 4 bases between them. CDR3 sequence (DNA): TGTGCCAGTAGTATATCCGACTATGGCTACACCTTC. Protein: CASSISDYGYTF.

This chain uses TRBV28 with TRBJ1-1; D unresolved. Trimming stripped 3 bases from V and 2 bases from J, with 13 bases between. The V gene's germline CDR1 is MDHEN and CDR2 SYDVKM. CDR3 length: 15 residues. The CDR3 loop reads CASSFPSDFNTEAFF. DNA for the CDR3: TGTGCCAGCAGTTTCCCCTCAGATTTCAACACTGAAGCTTTCTTT.

The gene calls are TRBV10-3 and TRBJ2-7; 7 bases are shared with TRBD1. After removal of 6 bases from V and 0 bases from J, the junction contained 8 bases not matched to a gene. The CDR3 consists of 15 residues. Germline CDR1 ENHRY, CDR2 SYGVKD. CDR3 residues: CAIRKSDRSSYEQYF. CDR3 nucleotides: TGTGCCATCAGGAAATCGGACAGGAGCTCCTACGAGCAGTACTTC.